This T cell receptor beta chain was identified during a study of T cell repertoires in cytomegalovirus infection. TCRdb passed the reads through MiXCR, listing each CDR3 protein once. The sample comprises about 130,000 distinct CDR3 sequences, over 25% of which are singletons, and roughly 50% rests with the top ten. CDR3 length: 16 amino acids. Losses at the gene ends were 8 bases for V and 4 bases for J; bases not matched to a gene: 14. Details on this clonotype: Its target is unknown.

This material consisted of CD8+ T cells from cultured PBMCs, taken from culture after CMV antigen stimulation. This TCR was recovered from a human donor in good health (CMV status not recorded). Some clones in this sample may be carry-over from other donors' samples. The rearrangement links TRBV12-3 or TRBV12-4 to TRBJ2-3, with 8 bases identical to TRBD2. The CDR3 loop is CASPRSPSGLADTQYF. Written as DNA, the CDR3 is TGTGCCAGCCCCCGCTCCCCTAGCGGGTTAGCAGATACGCAGTATTTT.